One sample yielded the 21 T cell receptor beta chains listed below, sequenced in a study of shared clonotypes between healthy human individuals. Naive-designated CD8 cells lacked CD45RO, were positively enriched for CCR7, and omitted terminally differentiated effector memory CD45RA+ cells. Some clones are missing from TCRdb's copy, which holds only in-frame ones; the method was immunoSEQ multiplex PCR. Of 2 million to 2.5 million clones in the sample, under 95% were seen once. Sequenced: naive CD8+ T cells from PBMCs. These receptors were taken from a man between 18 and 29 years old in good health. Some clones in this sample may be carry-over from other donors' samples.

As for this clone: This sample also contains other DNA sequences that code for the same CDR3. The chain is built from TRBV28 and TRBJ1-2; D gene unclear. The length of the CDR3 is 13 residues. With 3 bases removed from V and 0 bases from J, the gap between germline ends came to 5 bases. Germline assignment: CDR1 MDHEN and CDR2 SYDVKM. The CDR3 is CASSFTANYGYTF. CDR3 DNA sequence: TGTGCCAGCAGTTTCACAGCTAACTATGGCTACACCTTC.

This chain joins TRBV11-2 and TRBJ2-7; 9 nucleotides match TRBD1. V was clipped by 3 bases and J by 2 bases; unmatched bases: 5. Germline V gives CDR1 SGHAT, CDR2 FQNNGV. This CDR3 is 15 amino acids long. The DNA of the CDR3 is TGTGCCAGCAGCTTCCCGGGACAGGGACCCTACGAGCAGTACTTC. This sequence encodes CASSFPGQGPYEQYF.

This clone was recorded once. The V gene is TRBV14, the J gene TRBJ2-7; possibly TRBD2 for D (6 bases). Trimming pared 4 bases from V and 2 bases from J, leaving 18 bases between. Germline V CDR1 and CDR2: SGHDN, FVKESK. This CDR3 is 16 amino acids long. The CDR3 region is CASSPEGRGPTYEQYF. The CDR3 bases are TGTGCCAGCAGCCCGGAGGGCCGAGGGCCCACCTACGAGCAGTACTTC.

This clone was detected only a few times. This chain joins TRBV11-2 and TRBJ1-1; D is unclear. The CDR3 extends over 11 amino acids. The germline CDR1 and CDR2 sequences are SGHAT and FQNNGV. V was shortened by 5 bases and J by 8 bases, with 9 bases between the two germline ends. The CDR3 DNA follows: TGTGCCAGCAGCCAGGAGGAAGAAGCTTTCTTT. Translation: CASSQEEEAFF.

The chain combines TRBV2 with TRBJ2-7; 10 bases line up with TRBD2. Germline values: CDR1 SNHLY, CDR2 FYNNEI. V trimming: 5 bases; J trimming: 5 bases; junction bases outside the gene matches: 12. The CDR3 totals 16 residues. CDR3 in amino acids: CASSYRGPLAGDEQYF. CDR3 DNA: TGTGCCAGCAGTTACCGAGGGCCGCTAGCGGGAGACGAGCAGTACTTC.

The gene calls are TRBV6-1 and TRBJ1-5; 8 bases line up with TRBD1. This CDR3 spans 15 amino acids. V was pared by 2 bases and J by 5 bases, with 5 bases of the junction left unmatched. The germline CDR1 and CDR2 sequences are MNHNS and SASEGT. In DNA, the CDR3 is TGTGCCAGCAGTGAATCCCACAGGGGGTATCAGCCCCAGCATTTT. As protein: CASSESHRGYQPQHF.

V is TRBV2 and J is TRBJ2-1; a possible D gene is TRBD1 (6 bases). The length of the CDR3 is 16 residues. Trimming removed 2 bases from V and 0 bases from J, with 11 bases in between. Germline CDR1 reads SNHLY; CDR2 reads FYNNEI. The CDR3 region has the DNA TGTGCCAGCAGTGAATGGCGGACAGCCTCCTACAATGAGCAGTTCTTC. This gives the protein CASSEWRTASYNEQFF. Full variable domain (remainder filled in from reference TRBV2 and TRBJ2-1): EPEVTQTPSHQVTQMGQEVILRCVPISNHLYFYWYRQILGQKVEFLVSFYNNEISEKSEIFDDQFSVERPDGSNFTLKIRSTKLEDSAMYFCASSEWRTASYNEQFFGPGTRLTVL.

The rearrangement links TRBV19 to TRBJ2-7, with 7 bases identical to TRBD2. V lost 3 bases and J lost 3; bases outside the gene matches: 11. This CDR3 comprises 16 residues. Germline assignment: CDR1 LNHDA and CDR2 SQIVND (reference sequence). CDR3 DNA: TGTGCCAGTAGTATGGAAGGGACTACCCCCGGCTACGAGCAGTACTTC. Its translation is CASSMEGTTPGYEQYF. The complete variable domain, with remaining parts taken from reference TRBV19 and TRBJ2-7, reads DGGITQSPKYLFRKEGQNVTLSCEQNLNHDAMYWYRQDPGQGLRLIYYSQIVNDFQKGDIAEGYSVSREKKESFPLTVTSAQKNPTAFYLCASSMEGTTPGYEQYFGPGTRLTVT.

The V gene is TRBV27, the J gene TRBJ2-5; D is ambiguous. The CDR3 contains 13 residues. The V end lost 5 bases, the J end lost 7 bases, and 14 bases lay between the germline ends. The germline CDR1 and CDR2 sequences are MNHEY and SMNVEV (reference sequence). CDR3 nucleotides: TGTGCCAGCAGTCCTGGGCCGAAGGTGACCCAGTACTTC. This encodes CASSPGPKVTQYF.

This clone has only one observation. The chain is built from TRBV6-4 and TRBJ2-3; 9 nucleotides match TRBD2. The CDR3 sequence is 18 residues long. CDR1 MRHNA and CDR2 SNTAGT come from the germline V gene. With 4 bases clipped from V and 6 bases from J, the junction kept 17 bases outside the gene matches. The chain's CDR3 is CASSGISGREGQGDTQYF. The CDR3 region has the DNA TGTGCCAGCAGTGGGATTAGCGGGCGGGAGGGCCAGGGGGATACGCAGTATTTT.

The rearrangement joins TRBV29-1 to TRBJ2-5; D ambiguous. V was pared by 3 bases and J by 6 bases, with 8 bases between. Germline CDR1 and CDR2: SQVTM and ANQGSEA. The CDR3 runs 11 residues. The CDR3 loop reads CSVERRKTQYF. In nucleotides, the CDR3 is TGCAGCGTTGAGAGGCGGAAGACCCAGTACTTC.

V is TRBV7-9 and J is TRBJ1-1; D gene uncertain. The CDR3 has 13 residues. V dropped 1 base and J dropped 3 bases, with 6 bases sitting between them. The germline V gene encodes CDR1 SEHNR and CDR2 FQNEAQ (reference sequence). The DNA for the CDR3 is TGTGCCAGCAGCTTAGTCGGCCACACTGAAGCTTTCTTT. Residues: CASSLVGHTEAFF.

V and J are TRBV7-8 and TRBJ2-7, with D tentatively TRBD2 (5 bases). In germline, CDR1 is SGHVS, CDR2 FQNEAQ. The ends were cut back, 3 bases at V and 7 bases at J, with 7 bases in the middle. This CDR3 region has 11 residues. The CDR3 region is CASSFGREQYF. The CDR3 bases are TGTGCCAGCAGCTTTGGGAGAGAGCAGTACTTC. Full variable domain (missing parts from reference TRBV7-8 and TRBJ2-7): GAGVSQSPRYKVAKRGQDVALRCDPISGHVSLFWYQQALGQGPEFLTYFQNEAQLDKSGLPSDRFFAERPEGSVSTLKIQRTQQEDSAVYLCASSFGREQYFGPGTRLTVT.

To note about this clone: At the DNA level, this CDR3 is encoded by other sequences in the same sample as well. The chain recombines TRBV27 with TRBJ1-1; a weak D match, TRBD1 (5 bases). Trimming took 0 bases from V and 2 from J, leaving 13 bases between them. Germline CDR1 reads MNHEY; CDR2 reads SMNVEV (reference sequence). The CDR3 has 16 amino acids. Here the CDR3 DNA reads TGTGCCAGCAGTTTATCCCCAGGGTCTGGTAACACTGAAGCTTTCTTT. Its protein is CASSLSPGSGNTEAFF.

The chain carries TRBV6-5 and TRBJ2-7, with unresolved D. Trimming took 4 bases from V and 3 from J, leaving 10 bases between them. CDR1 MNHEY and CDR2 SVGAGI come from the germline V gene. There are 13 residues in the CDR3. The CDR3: CASSFALNYEQYF. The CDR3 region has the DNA TGTGCCAGCAGTTTCGCCTTAAACTACGAGCAGTACTTC.

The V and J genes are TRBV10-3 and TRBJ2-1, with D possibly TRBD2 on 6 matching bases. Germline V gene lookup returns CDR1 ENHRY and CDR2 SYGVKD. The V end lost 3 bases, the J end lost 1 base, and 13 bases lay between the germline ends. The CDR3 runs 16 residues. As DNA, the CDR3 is TGTGCCATCAGTGACCCGACTAGTATTTCCTACAATGAGCAGTTCTTC. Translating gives CAISDPTSISYNEQFF.

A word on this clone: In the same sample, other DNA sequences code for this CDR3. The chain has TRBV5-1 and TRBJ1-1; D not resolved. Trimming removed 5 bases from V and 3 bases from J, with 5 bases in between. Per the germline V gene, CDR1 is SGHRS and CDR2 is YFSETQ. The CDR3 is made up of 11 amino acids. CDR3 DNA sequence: TGCGCCAGCAGTTCCTACACTGAAGCTTTCTTT. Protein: CASSSYTEAFF.

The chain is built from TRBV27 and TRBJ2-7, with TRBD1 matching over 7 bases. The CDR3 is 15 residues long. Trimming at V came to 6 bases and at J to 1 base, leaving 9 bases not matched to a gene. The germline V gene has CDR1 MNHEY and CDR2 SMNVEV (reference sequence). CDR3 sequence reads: CASSPGTALSYEQYF. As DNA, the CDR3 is TGTGCCAGCAGCCCCGGGACAGCCTTATCCTACGAGCAGTACTTC.

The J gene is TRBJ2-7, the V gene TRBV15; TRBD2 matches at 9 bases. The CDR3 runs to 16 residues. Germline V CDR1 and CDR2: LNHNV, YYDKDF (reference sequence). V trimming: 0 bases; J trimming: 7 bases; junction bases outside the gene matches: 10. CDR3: CATSRDAAGGPGEQYF. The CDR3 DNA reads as TGTGCCACCAGCAGAGATGCTGCGGGAGGGCCGGGGGAGCAGTACTTC.

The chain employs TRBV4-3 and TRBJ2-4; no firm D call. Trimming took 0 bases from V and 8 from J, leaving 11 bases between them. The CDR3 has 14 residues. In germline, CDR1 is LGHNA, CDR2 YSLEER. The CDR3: CASSQDQSGHIQYF. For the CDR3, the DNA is TGCGCCAGCAGCCAAGATCAGAGTGGACACATTCAGTACTTC.

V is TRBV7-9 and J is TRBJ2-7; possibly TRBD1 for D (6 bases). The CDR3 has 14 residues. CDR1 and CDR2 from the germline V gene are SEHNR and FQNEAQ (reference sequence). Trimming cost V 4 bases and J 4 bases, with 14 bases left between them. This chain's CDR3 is CASSSTGIIYEQYF. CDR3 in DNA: TGTGCCAGCAGCTCCACAGGGATCATATACGAGCAGTACTTC.